The entry below describes one T cell receptor beta chain. Germline lookup yields CDR1 SQVTM and CDR2 ANQGSEA. Trimming stripped 5 bases from V and 4 bases from J, with 17 bases between. CDR3 length: 14 amino acids. Here immunoSEQ multiplex PCR was the method, and the copy in TCRdb shows in-frame clones only, minus some. This sample has roughly 85,000 clones, with roughly 90% found just once. This specimen comes from a study of T cell changes during pregnancy in multiple sclerosis. Sample: peripheral blood, taken in the first trimester of pregnancy. This chain joins TRBV29-1 and TRBJ1-1; D might be TRBD1 (6 bases). This clonotype was sampled from a female donor with multiple sclerosis, enrolled in a pregnancy study. CDR3 in amino acids: CSVRWTATGTEAFF. CDR3 nucleotide sequence: TGCAGCGTTCGCTGGACAGCCACTGGCACTGAAGCTTTCTTT.